This entry lists 29 T cell receptor beta chains sequenced from one sample in a study of CD8 T cells in Susac syndrome. RNA, at 0.5 to 1 ug, was reverse transcribed with random hexamers. TCRdb reprocessed the immunoSEQ multiplex PCR reads with MiXCR, giving one entry per CDR3 protein. The sample holds approximately 150,000 distinct CDR3 sequences; 94% are singletons and the top ten take 0.09% to 0.1%. The source material was CD4+ T cells from PBMCs. The source of these receptors is a human donor with multiple sclerosis.

This chain links TRBV5-1 with TRBJ1-3; D is ambiguous. Trimming removed 2 bases at V and 0 bases at J, with 9 bases between. Germline CDR1 and CDR2: SGHRS and YFSETQ. CDR3 size: 15 residues. The CDR3 protein is CASSFSIASGNTIYF. The CDR3, as DNA: TGCGCCAGCAGCTTTTCCATAGCCTCTGGAAACACCATATATTTT. Full variable domain (rest looked up from reference TRBV5-1 and TRBJ1-3): KAGVTQTPRYLIKTRGQQVTLSCSPISGHRSVSWYQQTPGQGLQFLFEYFSETQRNKGNFPGRFSGRQFSNSRSEMNVSTLELGDSALYLCASSFSIASGNTIYFGEGSWLTVV.

The chain is built from TRBV5-1 and TRBJ2-5; D remains unclear. Germline CDR1 is SGHRS and CDR2 is YFSETQ. Trimming removed 0 bases at V and 4 bases at J, with 4 bases between. There are 12 residues in the CDR3. The CDR3, as DNA: TGCGCCAGCAGCTTGGACAGAGAGACCCAGTACTTC. This encodes CASSLDRETQYF.

The chain recombines TRBV4-2 with TRBJ2-5, with 7 nucleotides matching TRBD2. Germline CDR1 LGHNA, CDR2 YNFKEQ. Losses at the gene ends were 0 bases for V and 3 bases for J; bases not matched to a gene: 4. This CDR3 has 15 amino acids. CDR3 coding DNA: TGTGCCAGCAGCCAAGAAGGGCTAGCGGAAGAGACCCAGTACTTC. It translates to CASSQEGLAEETQYF.

A few counts support this clonotype. The chain employs TRBV10-3 and TRBJ2-1; TRBD1 matches at 11 bases. The ends lost 6 bases at V and 8 bases at J; junction bases unmatched: 6. Germline V lookup: CDR1 ENHRY, CDR2 SYGVKD. The CDR3 is 14 amino acids. CDR3 nucleotides: TGTGCCATCAGGGGGGGACAGGGGGGCCATGAGCAGTTCTTC. Translating it yields CAIRGGQGGHEQFF.

This chain joins TRBV7-2 and TRBJ1-5; D is uncertain. This CDR3 spans 13 amino acids. The V and J ends lost 1 base and 6 bases respectively, with 7 bases between them. The germline CDR1 and CDR2 sequences are SGHTA and FQGNSA. CDR3 sequence reads: CASSLVEVQPQHF. The CDR3, as DNA: TGTGCCAGCAGCTTAGTGGAGGTTCAGCCCCAGCATTTT.

The chain couples TRBV7-9 to TRBJ1-1, with a tentative D call TRBD1 (6 bases). CDR1 and CDR2 from the germline V gene are SEHNR and FQNEAQ (reference sequence). The V end lost 4 bases, the J end lost 7 bases, and 10 bases lay between the germline ends. The CDR3 has 12 amino acids. CDR3 nucleotides: TGTGCCAGCAGCTCGGGACACCTTGAAGCTTTCTTT. This translates into CASSSGHLEAFF.

This clonotype was recorded once. The chain links TRBV4-3 to TRBJ2-7, with D unresolved. Trimming removed 1 base from V and 1 base from J, with 23 bases in between. CDR1 and CDR2 (germline): LGHNA, YSLEER. There are 19 residues in the CDR3. CDR3 DNA: TGCGCCAGCAGCCAAGGGGCAGACATCTATAGAAGTGATTCCTACGAGCAGTACTTC. This gives the protein CASSQGADIYRSDSYEQYF.

V and J are TRBV15 and TRBJ2-5; a possible D gene is TRBD1 (5 bases). The CDR3 sequence is 15 residues long. Looked up from germline, CDR1 is LNHNV and CDR2 is YYDKDF (reference sequence). Trimming took 8 bases from V and 1 from J, leaving 17 bases between them. The CDR3 protein is CATSLARAGQETQYF. The CDR3 DNA is TGTGCCACCTCGCTGGCCAGGGCAGGCCAAGAGACCCAGTACTTC.

The sample holds a few counts of this clonotype. V gene TRBV27 combines with J gene TRBJ1-2; no clear D. Trimming removed 6 bases at V and 2 bases at J, with 10 bases between. This CDR3 has 13 amino acids. Germline V gene sequence: CDR1 MNHEY, CDR2 SMNVEV (reference sequence). CDR3 region: CASRPGLNYGYTF. DNA for the CDR3: TGTGCCAGCAGACCAGGACTGAACTATGGCTACACCTTC.

This clonotype has just one count. The rearrangement joins TRBV5-1 to TRBJ2-3, with D hard to call. Between the trimmed V and J ends, which lost 4 bases and 0 bases, there was a span of 6 bases. The CDR3 contains 13 residues. The germline V gene has CDR1 SGHRS and CDR2 YFSETQ. The DNA for the CDR3 is TGCGCCAGCAGCGCCGTGAGCACAGATACGCAGTATTTT. Its translation is CASSAVSTDTQYF.

This clonotype came up a few times. The chain has TRBV29-1 and TRBJ1-1; D remains unclear. The V end lost 4 bases, the J end lost 0 bases, and 9 bases lay between the germline ends. Germline V gene lookup returns CDR1 SQVTM and CDR2 ANQGSEA. The CDR3 length is 13 residues. CDR3 bases: TGCAGCGTTGGGACCGCTATGAACACTGAAGCTTTCTTT. Translation gives CSVGTAMNTEAFF.

The chain combines TRBV30 with TRBJ1-2; the D gene is possibly TRBD1 (6 bases). Trimming took 1 base from V and 0 from J, leaving 12 bases between them. Germline loops: CDR1 GTSNPN, CDR2 SVGIG (reference sequence). This CDR3 spans 15 amino acids. The CDR3 spells CAWSAPGTSNYGYTF. Here the CDR3 DNA reads TGTGCCTGGAGTGCCCCCGGGACATCTAACTATGGCTACACCTTC.

The V gene is TRBV19, the J gene TRBJ2-7; the D gene is possibly TRBD2 (5 bases). Per germline, CDR1 LNHDA and CDR2 SQIVND (reference sequence). The V end was cut by 6 bases, the J end by 0 bases, with 12 bases between. The length of the CDR3 is 14 residues. The CDR3 here is CASSAGMHSYEQYF. The CDR3 region has the DNA TGTGCCAGTAGCGCCGGGATGCACTCCTACGAGCAGTACTTC.

In this sample, this clonotype turned up once. This rearrangement joins TRBV7-2 to TRBJ1-2; D remains unclear. CDR1 and CDR2 from the germline V gene are SGHTA and FQGNSA. The ends were cut back, 4 bases at V and 4 bases at J, with 7 bases in the middle. CDR3 length: 12 residues. The CDR3 reads CASSYRAYGYTF. CDR3 coding DNA: TGTGCCAGCAGCTACCGAGCCTATGGCTACACCTTC.

The chain couples TRBV28 to TRBJ2-7, with 10 positions matching TRBD1. The J segment lost 5 bases and the V segment lost 4 bases, leaving 8 bases of the junction unmatched. The CDR3 spans 15 residues. Germline CDR1 is MDHEN and CDR2 is SYDVKM. CDR3 in amino acids: CASSSPGQGSDEQYF. CDR3 nucleotides: TGTGCCAGCAGTTCACCGGGACAGGGGTCTGACGAGCAGTACTTC.

The rearrangement uses TRBV20-1 and TRBJ2-5; possible D gene TRBD2, 5 bases. V dropped 6 bases and J dropped 4 bases, with 15 bases sitting between them. The CDR3 has 13 amino acids. Looked up from germline, CDR1 is DFQATT and CDR2 is SNEGSKA (reference sequence). This chain's CDR3 is CSAARARAETQYF. CDR3 coding DNA: TGCAGTGCCGCGAGGGCTAGAGCAGAGACCCAGTACTTC.

The rearrangement links TRBV20-1 to TRBJ1-1; D not certain. V gave up 1 base and J gave up 5 bases, with 8 bases separating them. Germline CDR1 reads DFQATT; CDR2 reads SNEGSKA (reference sequence). The CDR3 extends over 12 amino acids. CDR3 in amino acids: CSARGGQTEAFF. CDR3 coding DNA: TGCAGTGCTAGAGGCGGTCAGACTGAAGCTTTCTTT.

This sequence joins TRBV2 and TRBJ2-1, with 13 bases identical to TRBD2. V dropped 8 bases and J dropped 7; count of bases not matched to a gene: 8. The germline V gene has CDR1 SNHLY and CDR2 FYNNEI. The CDR3 is made up of 15 amino acids. The CDR3 nucleotides are TGTGCCAGCCACCCATGGACTAGCGGGAGTAATGAGCAGTTCTTC. This translates into CASHPWTSGSNEQFF.

The chain couples TRBV2 to TRBJ2-7; a weak D match, TRBD2 (6 bases). CDR3 length: 14 residues. The V gene's germline CDR1 is SNHLY and CDR2 FYNNEI. The CDR3 DNA is TGTGCGAGTGGGGGTAGCGGCAACTCCTACGAGCAGTACTTC. It encodes CASGGSGNSYEQYF.

The chain recombines TRBV7-9 with TRBJ2-5, with TRBD2 matching 11 bases. Looked up from germline, CDR1 is SEHNR and CDR2 is FQNEAQ (reference sequence). The length of the CDR3 is 14 residues. Trimming cost V 8 bases and J 7 bases; bases outside gene matches: 9. The DNA of the CDR3 is TGTGCCAGCCAACTAGCGGGAGCCCAGGGGACCCAGTACTTC. The encoded protein is CASQLAGAQGTQYF.

This clonotype was recorded only once. The chain combines TRBV4-3 with TRBJ2-7; 7 nucleotides align to TRBD2. The CDR3 sequence is 15 residues long. CDR1 LGHNA and CDR2 YSLEER come from the germline V gene. V shed 1 base, J shed 2 bases, and the junction held 5 bases outside the gene matches. CDR3 sequence (DNA): TGCGCCAGCAGCCAAGGGTTAGCGGGTCCCTACGAGCAGTACTTC. It yields the protein CASSQGLAGPYEQYF.

As to this clonotype: Mismatch with germline at one junction end may stem from a read error. V usage is TRBV29-1 and J usage is TRBJ1-2, with 7 bases matching TRBD1. The CDR3 is 16 residues long. Looked up from germline, CDR1 is SQVTM and CDR2 is ANQGSEA. The CDR3, as DNA: TGCAGCGTGGGGGGACCCCCGGGACAGACTAAGTATGGCTACACCTTC. It yields the protein CSVGGPPGQTKYGYTF. Based on the CDR3 plus reference TRBV29-1 and TRBJ1-2, the full variable domain is SAVISQKPSRDICQRGTSLTIQCQVDSQVTMMFWYRQQPGQSLTLIATANQGSEATYESGFVIDKFPISRPNLTFSTLTVSNMSPEDSSIYLCSVGGPPGQTKYGYTFGSGTRLTVV.

This clonotype was counted once. The chain couples TRBV29-1 to TRBJ2-5, with 7 bases lining up with TRBD1. Germline V gene data show CDR1 as SQVTM and CDR2 as ANQGSEA. This CDR3 contains 12 residues. V was clipped by 7 bases and J by 4 bases; unmatched bases: 6. Here the CDR3 DNA reads TGCAGCGCATACAGGGGTGGAGAGACCCAGTACTTC. It encodes CSAYRGGETQYF.

The chain carries TRBV24-1 and TRBJ2-1; 7 positions agree with TRBD2. The CDR3 length is 16 residues. The V and J ends lost 6 bases and 4 bases, in that order; junction bases with no gene match: 11. The germline gives CDR1 KGHDR, CDR2 SFDVKD. CDR3 region: CATSPAGAGDYNEQFF. In nucleotides, the CDR3 is TGTGCCACCAGTCCGGCGGGAGCTGGTGATTACAATGAGCAGTTCTTC.

CDR3 protein: CSASAGQETQYF. The CDR3, as DNA: TGCAGTGCCAGTGCGGGCCAAGAGACCCAGTACTTC. The J gene is TRBJ2-5, the V gene TRBV20-1, with D maybe TRBD2 (5 bases). Per the germline V gene, CDR1 is DFQATT and CDR2 is SNEGSKA (reference sequence). The CDR3 contains 12 residues. V was shortened by 6 bases and J by 1 base, with 9 bases between the two germline ends.

The J gene is TRBJ1-2, the V gene TRBV12-3 or TRBV12-4; D gene uncertain. The CDR3 has 13 residues. Trimming removed 3 bases from V and 8 bases from J, with 13 bases in between. The CDR3 DNA reads TGTGCCAGCAGTTTTGTCGGGGTAAACGGCTACACCTTC. Its protein is CASSFVGVNGYTF.

The V call is TRBV30, the J call TRBJ2-5; 9 nucleotides line up with TRBD1. The CDR3 length is 13 residues. CDR1 is GTSNPN and CDR2 is SVGIG in the germline V gene (reference sequence). V lost 3 bases, J lost 4 bases, and 3 bases stayed unmatched. The CDR3 protein is CAWSTQGAETQYF. The CDR3 nucleotides read TGTGCCTGGAGCACACAGGGGGCAGAGACCCAGTACTTC. The full variable domain, in which reference TRBV30 and TRBJ2-5 provide the parts outside the CDR3, is SQTIHQWPATLVQPVGSPLSLECTVEGTSNPNLYWYRQAAGRGLQLLFYSVGIGQISSEVPQNLSASRPQDRQFILSSKKLLLSDSGFYLCAWSTQGAETQYFGPGTRLLVL.

In its sample, this clonotype was seen a few times. The chain employs TRBV7-9 and TRBJ1-1; TRBD1 might be the D (6 bases). Trimming took 6 bases from V and 0 from J, leaving 23 bases between them. The CDR3 totals 18 residues. Germline CDR1 SEHNR, CDR2 FQNEAQ (reference sequence). CDR3 protein: CASSLLGQTLFMNTEAFF. CDR3 DNA sequence: TGTGCCAGCAGTTTGCTCGGACAGACACTTTTTATGAACACTGAAGCTTTCTTT. The full variable domain, rest sourced from reference TRBV7-9 and TRBJ1-1, is DTGVSQNPRHKITKRGQNVTFRCDPISEHNRLYWYRQTLGQGPEFLTYFQNEAQLEKSRLLSDRFSAERPKGSFSTLEIQRTEQGDSAMYLCASSLLGQTLFMNTEAFFGQGTRLTVV.

The chain joins TRBV6-6 to TRBJ2-2; 9 nucleotides line up with TRBD2. Germline CDR1 is MNHNY and CDR2 is SVGAGI (reference sequence). The junction had 4 bases not matched to a gene; V was cut back by 6 bases and J by 8 bases. This CDR3 is built from 13 residues. The CDR3 DNA sequence: TGTGCCAGCAGCGCAGCGGGAGGTGGGGAGCTGTTTTTT. Its translation: CASSAAGGGELFF.